A selection of T cell receptor beta chains follows, all from one sample in a study of blood T cell repertoires in COVID-19. The protocol was immunoSEQ multiplex PCR, while the TCRdb copy is restricted to in-frame clones and leaves out a portion. This table has some 250,000 clones, approximately 80% appearing once. The sample comprised peripheral blood. The receptors come from a man younger than 45 who had recovered from COVID-19. The CDR3 runs from the conserved cysteine through the conserved F or W. A D gene is named only where the DNA matches it firmly. Some rows have no size entry. The others give once, few or many, or a class for an expanded clone.

J gene,D gene,clone size,V gene,CDR3 DNA,CDR3 protein
TRBJ1-1,TRBD1,NA,TRBV18,TGTGCCAGCTCACCAGGATCCGACAGGGTTGGTTTCTTT,CASSPGSDRVGFF
TRBJ1-6,NA,NA,TRBV6-5,TGTGCCACCGAGAAGGACAGCAATTCACCCCTCCACTTT,CATEKDSNSPLHF
TRBJ2-3,NA,once,TRBV5-1,TGCGCCAGCAGCTTGGAAGCAGGGGGCACAGATACGCAGTATTTT,CASSLEAGGTDTQYF
TRBJ1-4,NA,once,TRBV18,TGTGCCAGCTCACCACTGGCACAGACAACTGAAAAACTGTTTTTT,CASSPLAQTTEKLFF
TRBJ2-5,NA,few,TRBV6-1,TGTGCCAGCAGTGAAGTGGCGGACCAAGAGACCCAGTACTTC,CASSEVADQETQYF
TRBJ1-2,TRBD1,NA,TRBV19,TGTGCCAGTAGTACCGGGACAGGGAGTGTACGCTACACCTTC,CASSTGTGSVRYTF
TRBJ2-3,NA,NA,TRBV5-1,TGCGCCAGCAGTCAGGGAAGCACAGATACGCAGTATTTT,CASSQGSTDTQYF
TRBJ2-7,NA,NA,TRBV10-1,TGCGCCAGCAGTGAGGGGGGCCCGCAGTACTTC,CASSEGGPQYF
TRBJ1-5,NA,NA,TRBV7-2,TGTGCCAGCAGCTCTCAGGGCCAGAGTCAGCCCCAGCATTTT,CASSSQGQSQPQHF
TRBJ2-5,TRBD2,NA,TRBV5-6,TGTGCCAGCAGCTCCATAAGTGGACTAGCCTCGGAGACCCAGTACTTC,CASSSISGLASETQYF
TRBJ2-1,NA,NA,TRBV5-4,TGTGCCAGCAGCTTGCAGACAGCCTACAATGAGCAGTTCTTC,CASSLQTAYNEQFF
TRBJ1-1,NA,NA,TRBV6-5,TGTGCCAGCACCATAGTCCCAGGGAACACTGAAGCTTTCTTT,CASTIVPGNTEAFF
TRBJ1-3,NA,NA,TRBV7-6,TGTGCCAGCAGCTTAGAAGTCAAGAGCTCTGGAAACACCATATATTTT,CASSLEVKSSGNTIYF
TRBJ2-1,TRBD2,NA,TRBV7-2,TGTGCCAGCAGCCAATCGGGGGTAGCGGGGGTCTTC,CASSQSGVAGVF
TRBJ2-5,TRBD2,NA,TRBV3-1/TRBV3-2,TGTGCCAGCAGCCTAGGACTAGCGGGGGGGATGGAGACCCAGTACTTC,CASSLGLAGGMETQYF
TRBJ1-2,TRBD1,NA,TRBV5-8,TGTGCCAGCAGCCTCCGGGACAGGGGTTACGGCTACACCTTC,CASSLRDRGYGYTF
TRBJ2-3,NA,NA,TRBV28,TGTGCCAGCGGTACACCTAGCACAGATACGCAGTATTTT,CASGTPSTDTQYF
TRBJ2-1,TRBD2,NA,TRBV7-6,TGTGCCAGCAGCTTAGCTAGCGGGGATAATGAGCAGTTCTTC,CASSLASGDNEQFF
TRBJ2-5,NA,NA,TRBV11-2,TGTGCCAGCAGCTTAATGGGCGTAGAGACCCAGTACTTC,CASSLMGVETQYF
TRBJ2-7,TRBD1,many,TRBV5-8,TGTGCCAGCAGCCGTTTGGGACAGGGCCCCTACGAGCAGTACTTC,CASSRLGQGPYEQYF
TRBJ2-1,TRBD2,NA,TRBV5-1,TGCGCCAGCCGTGGGGAGGGTGAGCAGTTCTTC,CASRGEGEQFF
TRBJ1-1,NA,NA,TRBV5-5,TGTGCCAGCAGCTTGCAGGGAGGGGGGACTCAAAGGGACACTGAAGCTTTCTTT,CASSLQGGGTQRDTEAFF
TRBJ1-5,NA,NA,TRBV5-8,TGTGCCAGCAGCTGGTACCAGGGGATGAACCAGCCCCAGCATTTT,CASSWYQGMNQPQHF
TRBJ1-2,TRBD1,few,TRBV12-3/TRBV12-4,TGTGCCAGCAGTGAGGAGGGGGCGAGCTACACCTTC,CASSEEGASYTF
TRBJ1-1,TRBD1,NA,TRBV28,TGTGCCATCCTAAAGCGACAGGGGGCCACTGAAGCTTTCTTT,CAILKRQGATEAFF
TRBJ2-2,NA,NA,TRBV7-9,TGTGCCAGCAGCCGAGTCGTTGGAGCCACCGGGGAGCTGTTTTTT,CASSRVVGATGELFF
TRBJ2-7,NA,NA,TRBV6-5,TGTGCCAGCAGTTACGGGACATCATTTCAGTACTTC,CASSYGTSFQYF
TRBJ2-5,NA,NA,TRBV29-1,TGCAGCGTTGAAGATAAGACCCAGTACTTC,CSVEDKTQYF
TRBJ1-3,NA,NA,TRBV18,TGTGCCAGCTCACCCCTCGGGAGGGATGGAAACACCATATATTTT,CASSPLGRDGNTIYF
TRBJ2-2,TRBD1,NA,TRBV6-1,TGTGCCAGCAGTGCGACAGGGGGGCTTATTGGGACCGGGGAGCTGTTTTTT,CASSATGGLIGTGELFF
TRBJ1-1,NA,NA,TRBV28,TGTGCCAGCAGGTACAGGAACACTGAAGCTTTCTTT,CASRYRNTEAFF
TRBJ2-3,TRBD2,NA,TRBV24-1,TGTGCCACCAGTGAAGCTAGCGGGGGGGTAGGGGGCACAGATACGCAGTATTTT,CATSEASGGVGGTDTQYF
TRBJ1-1,NA,NA,TRBV7-9,TGTGCCAGCAGCTACCAACCGGGGACATCGAACACTGAAGCTTTCTTT,CASSYQPGTSNTEAFF
TRBJ1-4,TRBD1,NA,TRBV5-6,TGTGCCAGCAGCAAGGACAGGGGGTTAGGGGAAAAACTGTTTTTT,CASSKDRGLGEKLFF
TRBJ2-6,TRBD1,NA,TRBV20-1,TGCAGTGCGAGTGACAGGGGTTCTTCTGGGGCCAACGTCCTGACTTTC,CSASDRGSSGANVLTF
TRBJ2-1,NA,NA,TRBV12-2,TGTGCAAACCTGACTAGCGATACCTACAATGAGCAGTTCTTC,CANLTSDTYNEQFF
TRBJ1-3,TRBD1,NA,TRBV7-9,TGTGCCAGCAGCGCAGGGGGGCCTCCGGGAAACACCATATATTTT,CASSAGGPPGNTIYF
TRBJ2-2,NA,NA,TRBV6-5,TGTGCCAGCCTAAACGGGGGGCAGCCCGGGGAGCTGTTTTTT,CASLNGGQPGELFF
TRBJ2-3,NA,NA,TRBV6-4,TGTGCCAGCAGTAAGGACTTTCGGTCCGACACAGATACGCAGTATTTT,CASSKDFRSDTDTQYF
TRBJ1-1,NA,few,TRBV18,TGTGCCAGCTCACGCCACCGGGGTGAGAACACTGAAGCTTTCTTT,CASSRHRGENTEAFF
TRBJ2-5,NA,NA,TRBV5-4,TGTGCCAGCAGCTTGTCTGCAGACCAAGAGACCCAGTACTTC,CASSLSADQETQYF
TRBJ2-1,TRBD1,NA,TRBV29-1,TGCAGCGCCCAGGGGGCCCAGGGCAATTCGTACAATGAGCAGTTCTTC,CSAQGAQGNSYNEQFF
TRBJ2-2,NA,NA,TRBV7-8,TGTGCCAGCAGTCCCTCCCGTCTCGCCGGGGAGCTGTTTTTT,CASSPSRLAGELFF
TRBJ2-1,NA,NA,TRBV29-1,TGCAGCGTTGAGGCTCCTAGGGGCGGTGAGCAGTTCTTC,CSVEAPRGGEQFF
TRBJ1-1,NA,NA,TRBV2,TGTGCCAGCAACTTGTCCCCGGAGGGGCGAAGGGCTTTCTTT,CASNLSPEGRRAFF
TRBJ1-2,TRBD1,NA,TRBV28,TGTGCCACACCGGACAGGGAGGGTGGCTACACCTTC,CATPDREGGYTF
TRBJ2-3,TRBD2,NA,TRBV7-3,TGTGCCAGCAGCTTTCTAGCGGGGGATTTAGATACGCAGTATTTT,CASSFLAGDLDTQYF
TRBJ1-2,NA,once,TRBV7-6,TGTGCCAGCAGCCCCACTAAGACAGGACCCCTCTATGGCTACACCTTC,CASSPTKTGPLYGYTF
TRBJ2-3,NA,NA,TRBV21-1,TGTGCCAGCGGGAGCCGCCTCCATACGCAGTATTTT,CASGSRLHTQYF
TRBJ2-7,TRBD1,NA,TRBV7-9,TGTGCCAGCAGCTTAGGGGACAGGGGCCTGGGGCAGTACTTC,CASSLGDRGLGQYF